These T cell receptor beta chains were read from a single sample in a study of blood T cell repertoires in COVID-19. TCRdb keeps only in-frame clones here, not all; method: immunoSEQ multiplex PCR. The sample has roughly 220,000 clones; around 84% are singletons. Specimen: peripheral blood. These receptors came from a young man with active or convalescent COVID-19. Both conserved end residues are part of each CDR3. The D gene is left open where the match is weak. Clone size is not always given. Where it is, it says once, few, many or a class for expanded clones.

v_call	j_call	d_call	clone_size	cdr3_nt	cdr3_aa
TRBV7-9	TRBJ2-5	TRBD2	NA	TGTGCCAGCAGCATCGGGACTAGCGGGGTCCAAGAGACCCAGTACTTC	CASSIGTSGVQETQYF
TRBV5-6	TRBJ2-6	TRBD2	NA	TGTGCCAGCAGCCCGCTGCGGGGGAATGGGGCCAACGTCCTGACTTTC	CASSPLRGNGANVLTF
TRBV9	TRBJ2-5	NA	NA	TGTGCCAGCAGCGTATCCCCCCAGGGGTTCCAAGAGACCCAGTACTTC	CASSVSPQGFQETQYF
TRBV2	TRBJ1-2	TRBD1	few	TGTGCCACCGGAGGAGGGGGCGGCCGAGGCTACACCTTC	CATGGGGGRGYTF
TRBV11-2	TRBJ2-2	NA	NA	TGTGCCAGCAGCTTATTAGTTCGGGGGAACGGGGAGCTGTTTTTT	CASSLLVRGNGELFF
TRBV6-5	TRBJ1-5	NA	NA	TGTGCCAGCAGCAGAGGGGGTCAGCCCCAGCATTTT	CASSRGGQPQHF
TRBV5-5	TRBJ1-4	NA	NA	TGTGCCAGCAGCTTGATGGGCGCTTTGCAGGGAAATGAAAAACTGTTTTTT	CASSLMGALQGNEKLFF
TRBV7-2	TRBJ1-2	NA	NA	TGTGCCAGCAGCTCCTCACAGGCTAACTATGGCTACACCTTC	CASSSSQANYGYTF
TRBV3-1/TRBV3-2	TRBJ2-3	TRBD2	NA	TGTGCCAGCAGCCGAACCGGGACTAGCCCTACAGATACGCAGTATTTT	CASSRTGTSPTDTQYF
TRBV4-2	TRBJ2-7	TRBD2	once	TGTGCCAGCAGCCAAGGACTAGCGATCACCTACGAGCAGTACTTC	CASSQGLAITYEQYF
TRBV7-8	TRBJ2-7	TRBD1	NA	TGTGCCAGCAGCTTACCCGACAGGGGCTACGAGCAGTACTTC	CASSLPDRGYEQYF
TRBV24-1	TRBJ1-2	TRBD1	NA	TGTGCCACCAGTGACCGGACAGGGGCCGACTATGGCTACACCTTC	CATSDRTGADYGYTF
TRBV11-3	TRBJ1-1	TRBD1	few	TGTGCCAGCAGCGCAGGACAGGGGGCAAACACTGAAGCTTTCTTT	CASSAGQGANTEAFF
TRBV4-2	TRBJ2-7	NA	NA	TGTGCCAGCAGCCATCGGGGGTCGTACGAGCAGTACTTC	CASSHRGSYEQYF
TRBV7-2	TRBJ2-2	NA	NA	TGTGCCAGCAGCTTAGACGGGAGCCCCACCGGGGAGCTGTTTTTT	CASSLDGSPTGELFF
TRBV7-9	TRBJ2-5	TRBD2	NA	TGTGCCAGCAGCTTAGAGTCGGGAGGAGAGACCCAGTACTTC	CASSLESGGETQYF
TRBV7-9	TRBJ1-4	NA	NA	TGTGCCAGCAGCACTTCTCGCGGGCTTTACGAAAAACTGTTTTTT	CASSTSRGLYEKLFF
TRBV3-1/TRBV3-2	TRBJ2-3	TRBD2	NA	TGTGCCAGCAGCCATTATAGGACTAGCGGGAGGGTAAGCACAGATACGCAGTATTTT	CASSHYRTSGRVSTDTQYF
TRBV30	TRBJ2-5	TRBD2	NA	TGTGCCTGGAGACTAGCGGGACAAGAGACCCAGTACTTC	CAWRLAGQETQYF
TRBV30	TRBJ1-2	NA	NA	TGTGCCTGGAGTGGTCAGGGATGGAGTTACTATGGCTACACCTTC	CAWSGQGWSYYGYTF
TRBV28	TRBJ2-5	TRBD1	NA	TGTGCCAGCAGTTCCCGACAGGGTATCAGAGAGACCCAGTACTTC	CASSSRQGIRETQYF
TRBV19	TRBJ2-7	TRBD1	NA	TGTGCCAGTAGCCCAGTCAGGGGACAGGGTCTCGGCGAGCAGTACTTC	CASSPVRGQGLGEQYF
TRBV4-1	TRBJ2-5	NA	NA	TGCGCCAGCAGCCATCCTCTCGGGACTGGGGAGACCCAGTACTTC	CASSHPLGTGETQYF
TRBV5-8	TRBJ1-1	TRBD1	NA	TGTGCCAGCATGAGACAGGGGGCTCGTGGCACTGAAGCTTTCTTT	CASMRQGARGTEAFF
TRBV29-1	TRBJ2-3	NA	NA	TGCAGCGTTGAAGACGGGGTTTTATTAGATACGCAGTATTTT	CSVEDGVLLDTQYF
TRBV4-3	TRBJ1-1	NA	few	TGCGCCAGCAGGTTATCCATGGGGGGATCGGGCACTGAAGCTTTCTTT	CASRLSMGGSGTEAFF
TRBV7-2	TRBJ2-3	NA	NA	TGTGCCAGCAGCCCACGAAGACTGAACACAGATACGCAGTATTTT	CASSPRRLNTDTQYF
TRBV4-2	TRBJ1-3	NA	NA	TGTGCCAGCAGCCAACTGGACAGCTCTGGAAACACCATATATTTT	CASSQLDSSGNTIYF
TRBV5-4	TRBJ2-1	NA	medium-sized	TGTGCCAGCAGCAGCCTGGAGGTCGAGCAGTTCTTC	CASSSLEVEQFF
TRBV5-5	TRBJ2-5	NA	NA	TGTGCCAGCAGCTTGGGCAGGGGGGTCCAAGAGACCCAGTACTTC	CASSLGRGVQETQYF
TRBV4-3	TRBJ2-7	TRBD1	NA	TGCGCCAGCAGCCTCTCGACAGGGGGGTTCTACGAGCAGTACTTC	CASSLSTGGFYEQYF
TRBV20-1	TRBJ2-2	TRBD2	NA	TGCAGTGCTAGTCCGGTGGCGGGCGGGAGAAGGGGCGGGGAGCTGTTTTTT	CSASPVAGGRRGGELFF
TRBV9	TRBJ1-1	TRBD1	NA	TGTGCCAGCAGCGTAGTGGGACAGGGAGACACTGAAGCTTTCTTT	CASSVVGQGDTEAFF
TRBV15	TRBJ2-3	NA	NA	TGTGCCACCAGCAGCTCCCGCGGGGAAGTTACGCAGTATTTT	CATSSSRGEVTQYF